This T cell receptor beta chain stems from a study of T cell responses to AZD1222 COVID-19 vaccine. Study information: Second-dose timings of about 4 or about 12 weeks were pooled. Study-wide results and caveats: Seropositive at baseline were only six AZD1222 recipients. Mostly white British, mostly female donors; authors suggested clonal diversity may be underestimated. Increases in Spike-specific TCR breadth and depth were seen after two AZD1222 doses.

V gave up 0 bases and J gave up 3 bases, with 11 bases separating them. This CDR3 has 15 amino acids. From germline, CDR1 is SEHNR and CDR2 FQNEAQ (reference sequence). For this clone: Its matching antigen is unknown.

The data were produced by immunoSEQ multiplex PCR, yet TCRdb's version contains in-frame clones alone and is incomplete. The sample includes some 150,000 clones, 90% to 95% seen only once; the top ten take about 1%. This material consisted of peripheral blood, taken on day 0 of AZD1222 vaccination. This chain joins TRBV7-9 and TRBJ1-2; D not resolved. The clonotype originates from an adult in good health. The CDR3 region has the DNA TGTGCCAGCAGCTTAGCCGCGGGCAGCCACTATGGCTACACCTTC. Translation: CASSLAAGSHYGYTF. The whole variable domain, remainder taken from reference TRBV7-9 and TRBJ1-2, is DTGVSQNPRHKITKRGQNVTFRCDPISEHNRLYWYRQTLGQGPEFLTYFQNEAQLEKSRLLSDRFSAERPKGSFSTLEIQRTEQGDSAMYLCASSLAAGSHYGYTFGSGTRLTVV.